This T cell receptor beta chain is drawn from a study of blood T cell repertoires in COVID-19. As for the study in general: The samples span acute and convalescent COVID-19 from the United States, Italy and Spain. From T cells, B-cell-depleted T cells, or PBMCs came the material, which was cDNA or gDNA.

The ends lost 1 base at V and 5 bases at J; junction bases unmatched: 8. Per germline, CDR1 SGHVS and CDR2 FNYEAQ. The CDR3 runs to 15 residues. As originally analysed: Reference gene primers were amplified, and this amplification served to estimate nucleated cell counts. Repertoires were generated with immunoSEQ multiplex PCR, while TCRdb's copy carries only in-frame clones and drops some. D and trimming come from the DNA, and the V and J calls and clone size come from that table. This table holds under 200,000 clones, 85% to 90% found once. Seattle participants joined during active infection and were tracked over time.

The chain combines TRBV7-6 with TRBJ2-7, with 7 bases aligning to TRBD2. Sequenced: peripheral blood. This clonotype was sampled from a woman aged 60-70 years with COVID-19, enrolled during active disease. Written as DNA, the CDR3 is TGTGCCAGCAGCTTAGGGCCGGGAGCGGGGAACGAGCAGTACTTC. This encodes CASSLGPGAGNEQYF.